Sequencing of this T cell receptor beta chain was carried out in a study of T cell clonotyping in hematopoietic cell transplantation. At the level of the study: Recipient samples before transplant were obtained post-cytoreduction.

Data came from immunoSEQ multiplex PCR; TCRdb stores just in-frame clones and leaves some out. Of fewer than 100,000 clones listed, about 96% are singletons. Sample time point: recipient sample about 28 days before transplant, after cytoreduction. The study's findings and limits: Higher Inverse Simpson Index values in graft donor and pretransplant recipient predicted broader posttransplant TCR diversity.

Points on this clone: Its antigen is as yet unknown.

The germline V gene has CDR1 MDHEN and CDR2 SYDVKM. CDR3 length equals 14 residues. V was pared by 11 bases and J by 0 bases, with 14 bases between. The source of this sequence is a woman between 45 and 65 years old with acute myeloid leukemia. Some clones in this sample may be carry-over from other donors' samples. The specimen was peripheral blood mononuclear cells, collected before stem cell transplant. This chain connects TRBV28 to TRBJ2-1, with D tentatively TRBD1 (6 bases). The CDR3 spells CAGRTGSSYNEQFF. The DNA of the CDR3 is TGTGCCGGGAGAACAGGGTCCTCCTACAATGAGCAGTTCTTC.